This is a list of T cell receptor beta chains from one sample in a study of Ad26.COV2.S vaccination and SARS-CoV-2 variants. Generated by immunoSEQ multiplex PCR, the TCRdb table keeps only in-frame clones and is missing some. This sample carries approximately 280,000 clones, around 87% of them seen once, and the ten largest clones take approximately 3.3%. Sequences were derived from peripheral blood, sampled in a trial of Ad26.COV2.S vaccine versus placebo. These TCRs come from a person between 18 and 65 years old who received the Ad26.COV2.S COVID-19 vaccine or a placebo. CDR3s include the opening cysteine and the closing phenylalanine or tryptophan. The D gene is left open where the match is weak. The size entry is marked missing in some rows and otherwise reads once, few, many or a size class.

D gene: .
CDR3 length: 14
J gene: TRBJ1-1
V gene: TRBV20-1
clone size: .
CDR3 protein: CSASAGFMNTEAFF
CDR3 DNA: TGCAGTGCTAGTGCGGGATTTATGAACACTGAAGCTTTCTTT

D gene: TRBD1
CDR3 length: 11
J gene: TRBJ2-7
V gene: TRBV19
clone size: .
CDR3 protein: CASRTGVEQYF
CDR3 DNA: TGTGCAAGTCGGACAGGGGTCGAGCAGTACTTC

D gene: .
CDR3 length: 15
J gene: TRBJ1-5
V gene: TRBV7-8
clone size: .
CDR3 protein: CASTPSGDSNQPQHF
CDR3 DNA: TGTGCCAGCACTCCATCCGGGGATAGCAATCAGCCCCAGCATTTT

D gene: TRBD2
CDR3 length: 14
J gene: TRBJ2-7
V gene: TRBV7-9
clone size: .
CDR3 protein: CASSAQGGPYEQYF
CDR3 DNA: TGTGCCAGCAGCGCCCAGGGAGGGCCCTACGAGCAGTACTTC

D gene: .
CDR3 length: 15
J gene: TRBJ2-6
V gene: TRBV2
clone size: .
CDR3 protein: CASKAQDSGANVLTF
CDR3 DNA: TGTGCCAGCAAGGCCCAGGATAGTGGGGCCAACGTCCTGACTTTC

D gene: .
CDR3 length: 14
J gene: TRBJ1-1
V gene: TRBV15
clone size: few
CDR3 protein: CATSRDREGTEAFF
CDR3 DNA: TGTGCCACCAGCAGAGACAGGGAAGGCACTGAAGCTTTCTTT

D gene: .
CDR3 length: 18
J gene: TRBJ1-4
V gene: TRBV5-4
clone size: .
CDR3 protein: CASSFLASGAATNEKLFF
CDR3 DNA: TGTGCCAGCAGCTTTTTAGCGTCGGGTGCTGCAACTAATGAAAAACTGTTTTTT

D gene: .
CDR3 length: 13
J gene: TRBJ1-2
V gene: TRBV7-9
clone size: .
CDR3 protein: CASSPRVVVGYTF
CDR3 DNA: TGTGCCAGCAGTCCCAGGGTAGTGGTTGGCTACACCTTC

D gene: .
CDR3 length: 16
J gene: TRBJ1-2
V gene: TRBV15
clone size: .
CDR3 protein: CATSRDLSTANYGYTF
CDR3 DNA: TGTGCCACCAGCAGAGATTTGTCTACGGCTAACTATGGCTACACCTTC

D gene: .
CDR3 length: 15
J gene: TRBJ1-5
V gene: TRBV29-1
clone size: .
CDR3 protein: CSVQWDRGGNQPQHF
CDR3 DNA: TGCAGCGTTCAATGGGATAGGGGTGGAAATCAGCCCCAGCATTTT

D gene: TRBD1
CDR3 length: 15
J gene: TRBJ2-1
V gene: TRBV27
clone size: .
CDR3 protein: CASSMDREPYNEQFF
CDR3 DNA: TGTGCCAGCAGCATGGACAGGGAGCCCTACAATGAGCAGTTCTTC

D gene: .
CDR3 length: 14
J gene: TRBJ2-4
V gene: TRBV13
clone size: .
CDR3 protein: CASSPGDTKNIQYF
CDR3 DNA: TGTGCCAGCAGCCCGGGGGACACGAAAAACATTCAGTACTTC

D gene: TRBD2
CDR3 length: 18
J gene: TRBJ2-6
V gene: TRBV4-2
clone size: .
CDR3 protein: CASSQALAGGRGANVLTF
CDR3 DNA: TGTGCCAGCAGCCAAGCACTAGCGGGAGGGCGTGGGGCCAACGTCCTGACTTTC

D gene: .
CDR3 length: 18
J gene: TRBJ2-6
V gene: TRBV27
clone size: .
CDR3 protein: CASSLLTPTGVGANVLTF
CDR3 DNA: TGTGCCAGCAGTTTACTGACCCCTACGGGGGTCGGGGCCAACGTCCTGACTTTC

D gene: TRBD1
CDR3 length: 13
J gene: TRBJ2-7
V gene: TRBV7-9
clone size: .
CDR3 protein: CASSPRDRPEQYF
CDR3 DNA: TGTGCCAGCAGCCCTAGGGACAGACCCGAGCAGTACTTC

D gene: .
CDR3 length: 13
J gene: TRBJ2-1
V gene: TRBV3-1/TRBV3-2
clone size: .
CDR3 protein: CASSRGTRNEQFF
CDR3 DNA: TGTGCCAGCAGCCGGGGGACTCGTAATGAGCAGTTCTTC

D gene: .
CDR3 length: 14
J gene: TRBJ2-7
V gene: TRBV4-1
clone size: once
CDR3 protein: CASSRGQTPVEQYF
CDR3 DNA: TGCGCCAGCAGCCGGGGTCAAACGCCCGTCGAGCAGTACTTC

D gene: .
CDR3 length: 13
J gene: TRBJ1-1
V gene: TRBV3-1/TRBV3-2
clone size: .
CDR3 protein: CASSPQGGTEAFF
CDR3 DNA: TGTGCCAGCAGCCCACAGGGAGGTACTGAAGCTTTCTTT

D gene: .
CDR3 length: 11
J gene: TRBJ1-1
V gene: TRBV20-1
clone size: .
CDR3 protein: CSARHGPEAFF
CDR3 DNA: TGCAGTGCTAGACATGGTCCTGAAGCTTTCTTT

D gene: TRBD2
CDR3 length: 15
J gene: TRBJ2-5
V gene: TRBV30
clone size: .
CDR3 protein: CAWRGGSGVQETQYF
CDR3 DNA: TGTGCCTGGAGAGGTGGTAGCGGGGTTCAAGAGACCCAGTACTTC

D gene: .
CDR3 length: 14
J gene: TRBJ1-2
V gene: TRBV19
clone size: .
CDR3 protein: CASKPGTEYYGYTF
CDR3 DNA: TGTGCCAGTAAACCTGGAACAGAGTACTATGGCTACACCTTC

D gene: .
CDR3 length: 14
J gene: TRBJ2-1
V gene: TRBV7-2
clone size: once
CDR3 protein: CASSLGSPVYEQFF
CDR3 DNA: TGTGCCAGCAGCCTCGGGTCCCCGGTGTATGAGCAGTTCTTC

D gene: .
CDR3 length: 12
J gene: TRBJ1-2
V gene: TRBV30
clone size: .
CDR3 protein: CAWSDGAGGYTF
CDR3 DNA: TGTGCCTGGAGTGACGGGGCAGGAGGCTACACCTTC

D gene: TRBD2
CDR3 length: 15
J gene: TRBJ2-1
V gene: TRBV9
clone size: .
CDR3 protein: CASSVFSTSGGEQFF
CDR3 DNA: TGTGCCAGCAGCGTGTTTTCGACTAGCGGGGGCGAGCAGTTCTTC

D gene: .
CDR3 length: 14
J gene: TRBJ1-1
V gene: TRBV18
clone size: .
CDR3 protein: CASSPSGGNTEAFF
CDR3 DNA: TGTGCCAGCTCACCCTCCGGCGGGAACACTGAAGCTTTCTTT

D gene: .
CDR3 length: 13
J gene: TRBJ1-1
V gene: TRBV6-5
clone size: .
CDR3 protein: CASTRGGPTEAFF
CDR3 DNA: TGTGCCAGCACCCGGGGAGGGCCGACTGAAGCTTTCTTT